The clone carrying this TCR beta chain was seen only once. Its cognate antigen is unknown. The sample is drawn from a study of cytomegalovirus exposure and HLA in healthy donors. Primers for the PCR totalled 60 Vbeta and 13 Jbeta. Some clones are missing from TCRdb's copy, which holds only in-frame ones; the method was immunoSEQ multiplex PCR. The sample consists of some 150,000 clones, roughly four fifths of them appearing once. The study, taken as a whole, reports: Presence/absence results assume similar sequencing depth per donor, which may not hold. Some V segments, TRBV6-2 and TRBV6-3 among them, were indistinguishable and were therefore excluded.

The CDR3 runs to 13 residues. The ends lost 8 bases at V and 5 bases at J; junction bases unmatched: 5. The germline V gene encodes CDR1 SNHLY and CDR2 FYNNEI. The sample was PBMCs. The J gene is TRBJ2-1, the V gene TRBV2; 8 nucleotides agree with TRBD2. The sequence was obtained from a young man in good health and CMV-seronegative. The CDR3 bases are TGTGCCAGCGGGGAACTAGCGGACAATGAGCAGTTCTTC. Its translation: CASGELADNEQFF. Together with reference TRBV2 and TRBJ2-1, the CDR3 gives the full variable domain: EPEVTQTPSHQVTQMGQEVILRCVPISNHLYFYWYRQILGQKVEFLVSFYNNEISEKSEIFDDQFSVERPDGSNFTLKIRSTKLEDSAMYFCASGELADNEQFFGPGTRLTVL.